This T cell receptor (beta chain) derives from a study of shared clonotypes between healthy human individuals. The CDR3 is 16 amino acids. From germline, CDR1 is SGHAT and CDR2 FQNNGV. V lost 4 bases and J lost 3, with 16 bases in between. Sequencing used immunoSEQ multiplex PCR; TCRdb keeps in-frame clones, though not all of them. The sample has about 1 million clones; around 74% are singletons. Into CD45RA+ naive and CD45RA-negative memory subsets, the CD4+ cells were split. What was sequenced was memory CD4+ T cells sorted from blood. The sample's subset: CD45RA-negative fraction. This TCR came from a man aged 18 to 29 in good health. The rearrangement joins TRBV11-2 to TRBJ2-1, with D hard to call. CDR3 region: CASSSLRPDFYNEQFF. The DNA for the CDR3 is TGTGCCAGCAGCTCCCTAAGGCCCGATTTCTACAATGAGCAGTTCTTC. The whole variable domain, remainder taken from reference TRBV11-2 and TRBJ2-1, is EAGVAQSPRYKIIEKRQSVAFWCNPISGHATLYWYQQILGQGPKLLIQFQNNGVVDDSQLPKDRFSAERLKGVDSTLKIQPAKLEDSAVYLCASSSLRPDFYNEQFFGPGTRLTVL.